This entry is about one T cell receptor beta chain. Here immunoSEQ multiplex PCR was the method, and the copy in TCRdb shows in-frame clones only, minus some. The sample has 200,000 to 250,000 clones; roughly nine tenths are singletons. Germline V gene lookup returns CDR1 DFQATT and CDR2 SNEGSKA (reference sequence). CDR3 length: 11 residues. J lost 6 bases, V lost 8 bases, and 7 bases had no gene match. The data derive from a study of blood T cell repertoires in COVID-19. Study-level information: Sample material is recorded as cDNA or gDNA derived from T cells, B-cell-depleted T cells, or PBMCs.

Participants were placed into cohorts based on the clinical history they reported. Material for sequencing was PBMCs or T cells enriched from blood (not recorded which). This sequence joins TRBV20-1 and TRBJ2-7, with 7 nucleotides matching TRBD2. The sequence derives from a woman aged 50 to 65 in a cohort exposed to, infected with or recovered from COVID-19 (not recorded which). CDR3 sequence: CSPVSGGEQYF. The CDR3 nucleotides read TGCAGTCCGGTGTCGGGGGGCGAGCAGTACTTC.